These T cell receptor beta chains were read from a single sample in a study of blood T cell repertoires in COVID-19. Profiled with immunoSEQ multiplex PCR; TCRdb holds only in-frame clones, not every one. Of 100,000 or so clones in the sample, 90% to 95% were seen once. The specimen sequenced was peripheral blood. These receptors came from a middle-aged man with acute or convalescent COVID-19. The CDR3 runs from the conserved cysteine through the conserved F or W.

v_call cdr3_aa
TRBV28 CASRTPTGTGNEQFF
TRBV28 CASGTVRNQPQHF
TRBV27 CASSLGTGRATNEKLFF
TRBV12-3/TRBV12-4 CASSLRGTYEQYF
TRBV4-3 CASSQANRVGANVLTF
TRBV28 CASSPGQGSQPQHF
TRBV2 CASRDGTTFGSPLHF
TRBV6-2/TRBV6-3 CASSPDLGEENYGYTF
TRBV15 CATSPGTFQPQHF
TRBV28 CASSLGGSSQPQHF
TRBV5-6 CASSPEAGFNSEAFF
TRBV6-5 CASSLDKINEAFF
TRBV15 CATSNALSSYNEQFF
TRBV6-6 CASSQQQGTEAFF
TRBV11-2 CASSFGLAGGPDTQYF
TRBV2 CASSDGLNTEAFF
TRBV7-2 CASSLGGDRVTDTQYF
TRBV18 CASSGDRGGRSPLHF
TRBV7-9 CASSLGQGAGTEAFF
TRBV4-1 CASSTRTGKDGYTF
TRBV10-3 CAISETGGRTNQPQHF
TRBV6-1 CASSDGGEGYTF
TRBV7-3 CASSPGGLYEQYF
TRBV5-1 CASSVGLAGVLTLEQYF
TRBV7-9 CASSLGRDRRDGYTF
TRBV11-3 CASSEGGNTEAFF
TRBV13 CASSFTTAQYGYTF
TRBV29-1 CSVPPPGVATEAFF
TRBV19 CASSISSGNYGYTF
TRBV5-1 CASSSGAAGGTDTQYF
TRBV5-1 CASSSLQGFGDNYGYTF
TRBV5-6 CASSFATGRNTEAFF
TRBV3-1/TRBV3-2 CASSHYGGIYNEQFF
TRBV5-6 CASSLGRTVGSYEQYF
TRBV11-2 CASRTTSTGYEQYF
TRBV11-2 CASSFAGAHYGYTF
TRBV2 CASRETGTPASRVFF
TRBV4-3 CASSQEQSSPETQYF
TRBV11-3 CASSPEGVTQYF
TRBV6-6 CASSLKETQYF